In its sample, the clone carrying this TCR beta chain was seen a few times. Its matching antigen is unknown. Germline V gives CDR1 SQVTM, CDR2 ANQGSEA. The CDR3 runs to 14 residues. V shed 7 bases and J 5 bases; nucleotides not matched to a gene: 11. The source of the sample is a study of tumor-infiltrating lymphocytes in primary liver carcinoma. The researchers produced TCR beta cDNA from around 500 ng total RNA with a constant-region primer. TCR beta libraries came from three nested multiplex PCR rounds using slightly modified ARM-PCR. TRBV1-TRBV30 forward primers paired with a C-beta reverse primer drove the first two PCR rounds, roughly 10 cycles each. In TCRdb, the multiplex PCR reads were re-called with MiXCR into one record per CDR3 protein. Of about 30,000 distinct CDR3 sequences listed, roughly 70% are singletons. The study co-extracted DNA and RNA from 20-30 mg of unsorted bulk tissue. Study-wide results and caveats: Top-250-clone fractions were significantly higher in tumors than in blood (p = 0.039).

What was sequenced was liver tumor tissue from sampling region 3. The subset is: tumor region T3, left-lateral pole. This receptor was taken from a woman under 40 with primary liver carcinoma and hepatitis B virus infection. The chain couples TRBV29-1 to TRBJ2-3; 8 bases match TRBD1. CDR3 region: CSAHPRGRVDTQYF. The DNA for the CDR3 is TGCAGCGCCCACCCCAGGGGGCGCGTAGATACGCAGTATTTT.